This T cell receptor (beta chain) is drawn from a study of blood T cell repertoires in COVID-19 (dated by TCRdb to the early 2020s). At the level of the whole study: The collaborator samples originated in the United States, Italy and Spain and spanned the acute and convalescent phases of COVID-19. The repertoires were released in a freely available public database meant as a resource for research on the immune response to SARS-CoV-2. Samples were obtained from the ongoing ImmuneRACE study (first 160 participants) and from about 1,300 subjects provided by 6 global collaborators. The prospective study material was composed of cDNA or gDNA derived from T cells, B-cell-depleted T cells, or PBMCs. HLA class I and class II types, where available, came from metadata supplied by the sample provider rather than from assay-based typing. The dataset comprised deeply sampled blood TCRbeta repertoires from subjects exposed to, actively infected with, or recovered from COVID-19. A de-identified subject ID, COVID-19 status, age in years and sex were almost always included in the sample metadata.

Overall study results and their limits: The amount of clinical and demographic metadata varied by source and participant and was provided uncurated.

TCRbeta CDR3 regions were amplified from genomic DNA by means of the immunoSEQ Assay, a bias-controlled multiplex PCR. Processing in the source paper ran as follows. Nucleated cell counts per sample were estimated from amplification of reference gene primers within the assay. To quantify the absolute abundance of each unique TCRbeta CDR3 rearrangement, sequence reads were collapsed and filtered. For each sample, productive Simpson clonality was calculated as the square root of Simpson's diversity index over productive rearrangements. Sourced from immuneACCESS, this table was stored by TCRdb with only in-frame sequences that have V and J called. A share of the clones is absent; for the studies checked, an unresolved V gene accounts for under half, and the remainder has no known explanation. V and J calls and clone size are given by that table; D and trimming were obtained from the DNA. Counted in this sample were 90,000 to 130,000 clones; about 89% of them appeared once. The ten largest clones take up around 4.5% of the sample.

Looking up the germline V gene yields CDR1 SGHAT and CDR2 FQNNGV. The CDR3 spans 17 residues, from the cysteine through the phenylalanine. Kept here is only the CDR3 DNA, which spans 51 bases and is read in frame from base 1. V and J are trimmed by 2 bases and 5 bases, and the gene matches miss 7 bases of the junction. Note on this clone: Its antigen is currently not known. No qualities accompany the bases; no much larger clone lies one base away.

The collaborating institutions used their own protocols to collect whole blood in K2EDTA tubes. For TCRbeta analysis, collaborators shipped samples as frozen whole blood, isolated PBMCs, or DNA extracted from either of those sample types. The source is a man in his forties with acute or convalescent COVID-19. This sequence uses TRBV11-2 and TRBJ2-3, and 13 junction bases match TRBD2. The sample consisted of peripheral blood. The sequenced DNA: TGTGCCAGCAGCTTATCACTAGCGGGGGGGCCGGTAGATACGCAGTATTTT. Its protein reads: CASSLSLAGGPVDTQYF.